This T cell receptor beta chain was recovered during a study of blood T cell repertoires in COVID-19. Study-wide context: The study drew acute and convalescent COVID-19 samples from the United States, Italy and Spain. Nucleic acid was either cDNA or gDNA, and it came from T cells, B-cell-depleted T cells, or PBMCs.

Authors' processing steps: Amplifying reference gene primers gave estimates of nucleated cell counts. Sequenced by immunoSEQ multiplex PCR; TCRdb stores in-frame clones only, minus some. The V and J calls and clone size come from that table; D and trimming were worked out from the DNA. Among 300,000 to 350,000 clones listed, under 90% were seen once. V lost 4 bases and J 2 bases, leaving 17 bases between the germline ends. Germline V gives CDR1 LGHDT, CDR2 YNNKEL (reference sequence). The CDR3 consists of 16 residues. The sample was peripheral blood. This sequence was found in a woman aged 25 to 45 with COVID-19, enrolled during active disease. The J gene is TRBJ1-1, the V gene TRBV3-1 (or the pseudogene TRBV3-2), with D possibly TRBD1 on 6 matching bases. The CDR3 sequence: CASSPQPGTLNTEAFF. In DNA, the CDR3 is TGTGCCAGCAGCCCTCAACCCGGGACATTAAACACTGAAGCTTTCTTT.